This passage covers 9 T cell receptor beta chains from one sample sequenced in a study of blood T cell repertoires in COVID-19 (dated by TCRdb to 2018 to 2021). The library was produced with the immunoSEQ multiplex PCR assay. In TCRdb, the immuneACCESS table is reduced to in-frame sequences with V and J assigned. These tables do not hold every clone; where another copy was compared, an unresolved V gene accounts for under half, and the others remain unexplained. Across this sample there are tens of thousands of clones, with roughly 80% seen only once. The ten largest clones capture about 3.8% of the sample. Sequencing used PBMCs or T cells enriched from blood (not recorded which). Every receptor here comes from a woman in her thirties or forties with acute COVID-19.

The chain uses TRBV10-1 and TRBJ2-1, with D possibly being TRBD1 (6 bases). The CDR3 extends over 16 amino acids. Germline loops: CDR1 WNHNN, CDR2 SYGVQD (reference sequence). Trimming removed 0 bases at V and 5 bases at J, with 14 bases between. CDR3 bases: TGCGCCAGCAGTGAGTCCAGGGGACCATCTAACAATGAGCAGTTCTTC. This gives the protein CASSESRGPSNNEQFF.

The sample holds one count of this clone. This chain links TRBV4-2 with TRBJ2-1; 8 bases align to TRBD1. Per germline, CDR1 LGHNA and CDR2 YNFKEQ. The CDR3 sequence is 15 residues long. J lost 4 bases, V lost 2 bases, and 4 bases had no gene match. CDR3 amino acids: CASSQLQGAYNEQFF. In DNA, the CDR3 is TGTGCCAGCAGCCAACTGCAGGGGGCATACAATGAGCAGTTCTTC.

This clone was detected a few times. V gene TRBV4-1 combines with J gene TRBJ1-5; D remains ambiguous. Trimming removed 4 bases at V and 2 bases at J, with 12 bases between. This CDR3 region has 15 residues. Germline loops: CDR1 MGHRA, CDR2 YSYEKL. CDR3 DNA: TGCGCCAGCAGCCGTTTAGACATCGGCAATCAGCCCCAGCATTTT. It yields the protein CASSRLDIGNQPQHF.

The rearrangement links TRBV6-6 to TRBJ2-2; TRBD1 agrees at 7 bases. V shed 11 bases and J 1 base; nucleotides not matched to a gene: 4. The germline gives CDR1 MNHNY, CDR2 SVGAGI (reference sequence). This CDR3 comprises 13 residues. DNA of the CDR3: TGTGCCGGCCGGGACAGGAACACCGGGGAGCTGTTTTTT. It encodes CAGRDRNTGELFF.

J is TRBJ2-7 and V is TRBV5-4; D gene unclear. Germline-derived CDR1 and CDR2 are SGHNT and YYREEE (reference sequence). The length of the CDR3 is 13 residues. Trimming removed 7 bases from V and 6 bases from J, with 17 bases in between. The chain's CDR3 is CASHGPTTTEQYF. The CDR3, as DNA: TGTGCCAGCCACGGCCCAACTACTACCGAGCAGTACTTC.

The V call is TRBV5-4, the J call TRBJ2-6; 10 nucleotides align to TRBD1. The germline V gene has CDR1 SGHNT and CDR2 YYREEE (reference sequence). CDR3 size: 19 residues. The J segment lost 3 bases and the V segment lost 7 bases, leaving 16 bases of the junction unmatched. This CDR3 reads CASLTTGTGVTSGANVLTF. Written as DNA, the CDR3 is TGTGCCAGCCTGACTACCGGGACAGGGGTTACAAGTGGGGCCAACGTCCTGACTTTC.

V and J are TRBV9 and TRBJ2-1, with D unclear. V gave up 1 base and J gave up 2 bases, with 13 bases separating them. Germline V gene lookup returns CDR1 SGDLS and CDR2 YYNGEE. CDR3 length: 16 residues. The CDR3 nucleotides read TGTGCCAGCAGCGTATATGCGGCCTCACCCTACAATGAGCAGTTCTTC. As protein: CASSVYAASPYNEQFF.

This chain uses TRBV12-3 or TRBV12-4 with TRBJ1-2, with TRBD1 as a possible D gene (5 bases). V was shortened by 5 bases and J by 8 bases, with 15 bases between the two germline ends. The CDR3 runs 13 residues. CDR3 bases: TGTGCCAGCAGTCCACGGGGGATTTGGGGCTACACCTTC. This encodes CASSPRGIWGYTF.

This clone showed up just a few times. This CDR3 is CSVFVASTEAFF. The CDR3 bases are TGCAGCGTTTTCGTAGCGAGCACTGAAGCTTTCTTT. The chain employs TRBV29-1 and TRBJ1-1; no definite D call. The ends were cut back, 5 bases at V and 4 bases at J, with 11 bases in the middle. CDR3 length: 12 amino acids. Germline V lookup: CDR1 SQVTM, CDR2 ANQGSEA.